This T cell receptor (beta chain) was captured by sequencing in a study of blood T cell repertoires in COVID-19. The CDR3 consists of 12 residues. Germline assignment: CDR1 SQVTM and CDR2 ANQGSEA. The V gene lost 4 bases and the J gene lost 11 bases, with 17 bases spanning the gap. The method was immunoSEQ multiplex PCR; TCRdb's version includes in-frame clones alone and lacks a portion of them. Among some 320,000 clones listed, about 82% were seen once. The sequence was collected from a human donor in a cohort sampled during active COVID-19. Sequencing was done on a sample of peripheral blood. This chain uses TRBV29-1 with TRBJ1-1, with TRBD1 as a possible D gene (5 bases). The CDR3 sequence: CSVAMGGAPAFF. CDR3 in DNA: TGCAGCGTTGCTATGGGGGGTGCCCCGGCTTTCTTT.